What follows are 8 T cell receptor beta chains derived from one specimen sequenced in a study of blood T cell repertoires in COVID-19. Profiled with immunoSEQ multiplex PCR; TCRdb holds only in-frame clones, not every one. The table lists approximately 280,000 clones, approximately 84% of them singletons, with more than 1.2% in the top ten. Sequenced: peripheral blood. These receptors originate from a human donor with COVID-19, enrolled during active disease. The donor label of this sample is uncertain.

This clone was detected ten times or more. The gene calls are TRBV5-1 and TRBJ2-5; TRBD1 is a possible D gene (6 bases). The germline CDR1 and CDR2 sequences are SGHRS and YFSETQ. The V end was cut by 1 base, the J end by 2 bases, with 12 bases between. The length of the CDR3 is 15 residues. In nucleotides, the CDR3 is TGCGCCAGCAGCTTGTCCCCGGGACAACAAGAGACCCAGTACTTC. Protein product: CASSLSPGQQETQYF.

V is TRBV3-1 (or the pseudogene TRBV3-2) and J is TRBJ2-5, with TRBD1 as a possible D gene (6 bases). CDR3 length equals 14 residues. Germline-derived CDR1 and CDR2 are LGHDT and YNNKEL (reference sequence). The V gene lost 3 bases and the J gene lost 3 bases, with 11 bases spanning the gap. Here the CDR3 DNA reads TGTGCCAGCAGCCATCCGCCAGGGGAAGAGACCCAGTACTTC. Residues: CASSHPPGEETQYF.

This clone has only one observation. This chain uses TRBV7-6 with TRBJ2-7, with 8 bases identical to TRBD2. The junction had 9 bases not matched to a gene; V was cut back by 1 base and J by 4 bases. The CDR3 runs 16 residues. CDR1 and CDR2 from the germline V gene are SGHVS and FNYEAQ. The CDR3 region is CASSLGIREGPYEQYF. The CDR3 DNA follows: TGTGCCAGCAGCTTAGGTATCCGGGAGGGCCCTTACGAGCAGTACTTC. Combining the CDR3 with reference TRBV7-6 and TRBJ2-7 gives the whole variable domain GAGVSQSPRYKVTKRGQDVALRCDPISGHVSLYWYRQALGQGPEFLTYFNYEAQQDKSGLPNDRFSAERPEGSISTLTIQRTEQRDSAMYRCASSLGIREGPYEQYFGPGTRLTVT.

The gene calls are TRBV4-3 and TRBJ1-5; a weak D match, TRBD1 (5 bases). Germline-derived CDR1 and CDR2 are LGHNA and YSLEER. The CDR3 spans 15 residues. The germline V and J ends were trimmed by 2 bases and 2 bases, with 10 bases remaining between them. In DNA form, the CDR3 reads TGCGCCAGCAGCCAAAACTTAGGGGGCAATCAGCCCCAGCATTTT. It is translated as CASSQNLGGNQPQHF.

For the CDR3, the DNA is TGTGCCAGCAGTTTAACCTCAGGGGGCGCAGGGGTTGGCTACACCTTC. It is translated as CASSLTSGGAGVGYTF. The gene calls are TRBV28 and TRBJ1-2, with 8 bases lining up with TRBD1. With V trimmed by 2 bases and J by 7 bases, 12 bases remained unmatched. This CDR3 spans 16 amino acids. CDR1 is MDHEN, CDR2 SYDVKM, per germline.

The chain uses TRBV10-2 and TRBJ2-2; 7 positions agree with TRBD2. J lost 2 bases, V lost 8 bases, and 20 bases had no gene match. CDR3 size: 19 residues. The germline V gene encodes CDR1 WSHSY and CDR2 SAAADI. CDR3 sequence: CASLGGARGEVLNTGELFF. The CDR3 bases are TGCGCCAGCCTGGGCGGCGCCCGGGGGGAAGTCTTAAACACCGGGGAGCTGTTTTTT.

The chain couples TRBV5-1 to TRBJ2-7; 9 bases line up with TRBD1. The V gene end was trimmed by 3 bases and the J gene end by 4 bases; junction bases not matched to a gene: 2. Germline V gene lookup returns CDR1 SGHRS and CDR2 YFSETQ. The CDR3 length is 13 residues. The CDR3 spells CASSSDRGYEQYF. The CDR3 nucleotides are TGCGCCAGCAGCTCCGACAGGGGGTACGAGCAGTACTTC.

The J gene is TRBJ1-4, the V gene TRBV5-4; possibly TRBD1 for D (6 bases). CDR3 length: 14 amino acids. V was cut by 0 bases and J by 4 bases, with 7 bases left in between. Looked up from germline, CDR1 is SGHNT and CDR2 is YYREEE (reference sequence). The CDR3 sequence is CASSLAGVNEKLFF. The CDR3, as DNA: TGTGCCAGCAGCTTGGCAGGGGTTAATGAAAAACTGTTTTTT.